The entry below gives a single TCR beta chain sequence along with its context. The antigen is not known. The sample belongs to a study of T cell responses to AZD1222 COVID-19 vaccine. This CDR3 has 14 residues. Trimming left V 6 bases short and J 4 bases short, with 15 bases between. Germline-derived CDR1 and CDR2 are SSHAT and FNYEAQ (reference sequence). Generated by immunoSEQ multiplex PCR, the TCRdb table keeps only in-frame clones and is missing some. The sample holds around 110,000 clones, approximately 86% seen once. Study-wide findings and caveats: Just a handful of people given AZD1222 tested seropositive at baseline. Spike was spanned by vaccine-associated CD4 TCRs, with dominance at 160-218 and 743-854. Compared with day 0, the breadth and depth of the Spike-specific TCR repertoire rose significantly after two doses of AZD1222.

V and J are TRBV7-7 and TRBJ2-5; weak D call: TRBD2 (6 bases). The origin of this receptor is an adult in good health. The material sequenced was peripheral blood, taken on day 0 of AZD1222 vaccination. CDR3 amino acids: CASSFQGAGETQYF. The DNA for the CDR3 is TGTGCCAGCAGTTTCCAGGGAGCGGGAGAGACCCAGTACTTC.